The T cell receptor (beta chain) described here comes from a study of shared clonotypes between healthy human individuals. Study results and limitations: It was only blood that was sampled, and tissue repertoires likely differ. Owing to a small donor count, the genetic and exposure-history diversity represented was limited.

An assay was performed, and its level was deep. The protocol was immunoSEQ multiplex PCR, while the TCRdb copy is restricted to in-frame clones and leaves out a portion. The top ten hold about 0.36% of the sample, which has approximately 2,300,000 clones, around 90% seen once. From germline, CDR1 is SGHTA and CDR2 FQGNSA. This CDR3 spans 13 amino acids. Trimming shortened V by 3 bases and J by 4 bases, and 10 bases separated the two germline ends. Concerning this clone itself: Its antigen remains unknown. Other nucleotide sequences from this sample produce the same CDR3.

The chain combines TRBV7-2 with TRBJ2-7; no clear D. This clonotype was sampled from a man between 18 and 29 years old in good health. Some clones in this sample may be carry-over from other donors' samples. Material: naive CD4+ T cells from PBMCs. The sample's subset: CD45RA+ positively selected. DNA of the CDR3: TGTGCCAGCAGCTTGGGCCGGAATTACGAGCAGTACTTC. Its translation: CASSLGRNYEQYF.